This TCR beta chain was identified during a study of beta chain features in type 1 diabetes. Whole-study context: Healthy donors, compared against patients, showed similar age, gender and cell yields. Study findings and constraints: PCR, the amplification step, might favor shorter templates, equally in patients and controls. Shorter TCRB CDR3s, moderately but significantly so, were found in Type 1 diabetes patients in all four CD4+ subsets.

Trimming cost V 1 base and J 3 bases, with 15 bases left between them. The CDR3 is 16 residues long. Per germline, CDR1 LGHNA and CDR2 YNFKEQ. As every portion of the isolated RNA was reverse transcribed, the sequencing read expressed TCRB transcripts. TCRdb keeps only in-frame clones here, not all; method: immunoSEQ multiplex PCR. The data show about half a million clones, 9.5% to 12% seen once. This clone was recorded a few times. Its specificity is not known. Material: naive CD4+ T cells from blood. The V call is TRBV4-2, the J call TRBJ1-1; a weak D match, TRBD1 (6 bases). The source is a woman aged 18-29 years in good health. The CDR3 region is CASSQGDTQRHTEAFF. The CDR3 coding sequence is TGTGCCAGCAGCCAAGGGGACACCCAGAGGCACACTGAAGCTTTCTTT.